This T cell receptor (beta chain) was sequenced in a study of regulatory T cells in long-lasting Graves disease. Study-wide points: Newly diagnosed disease favored TRBV20-1 and TRBJ2-1 over persistent disease.

The table lists this clonotype with many counts. Its specificity is unknown. Combining iRepertoire HTBI primers with Arm-PCR of CDR3 regions, the authors built TCR beta libraries. TCRdb recomputed calls from the multiplex PCR reads with MiXCR, one row per CDR3 protein. Seen here are over 200,000 distinct CDR3 sequences, about 20% observed once, and the top ten hold 11% to 15%. This CDR3 contains 10 residues. The germline V gene encodes CDR1 DFQATT and CDR2 SNEGSKA (reference sequence). The germline V and J ends were trimmed by 1 base and 8 bases, with 5 bases remaining between them. Time point described: newly diagnosed GD, antithyroid drugs for less than 3 months. PBMCs provided the RNA from which the TCR library was made. The sample was also reused in another study, on T cells in Graves' hyperthyroidism and ophthalmopathy. That work states: It was considered stable Graves' hyperthyroidism when ophthalmopathy did not progress within 18 months.

This clonotype originated in a young woman with Graves disease. The specimen comprised peripheral blood mononuclear cells (PBMCs), sampled at new diagnosis, from a patient treated with antithyroid drugs. The V gene is TRBV20-1, the J gene TRBJ1-1, with D tentatively TRBD1 (5 bases). The CDR3 coding sequence is TGCAGTGCTAGAGGGACAGAAGCTTTCTTT. Protein: CSARGTEAFF.